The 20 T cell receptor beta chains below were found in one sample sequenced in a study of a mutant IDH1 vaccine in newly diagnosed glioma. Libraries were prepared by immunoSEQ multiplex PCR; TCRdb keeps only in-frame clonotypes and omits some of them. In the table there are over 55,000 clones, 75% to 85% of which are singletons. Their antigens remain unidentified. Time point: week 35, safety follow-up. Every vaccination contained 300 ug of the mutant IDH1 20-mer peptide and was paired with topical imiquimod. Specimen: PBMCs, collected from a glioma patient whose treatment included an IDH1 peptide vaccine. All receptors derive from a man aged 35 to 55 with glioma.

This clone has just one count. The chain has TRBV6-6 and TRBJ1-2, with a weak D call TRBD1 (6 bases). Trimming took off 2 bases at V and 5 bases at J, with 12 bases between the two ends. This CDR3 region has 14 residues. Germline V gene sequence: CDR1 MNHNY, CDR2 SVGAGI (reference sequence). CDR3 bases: TGTGCCAGCAGTTACAGGGACACGGCATATGGCTACACCTTC. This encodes CASSYRDTAYGYTF.

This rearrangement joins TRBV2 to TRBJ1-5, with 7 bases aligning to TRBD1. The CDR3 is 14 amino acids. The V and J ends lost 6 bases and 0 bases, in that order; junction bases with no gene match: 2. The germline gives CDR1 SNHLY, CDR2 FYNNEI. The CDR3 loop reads CASSQGGSNQPQHF. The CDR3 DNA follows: TGTGCCAGCAGCCAGGGGGGTAGCAATCAGCCCCAGCATTTT.

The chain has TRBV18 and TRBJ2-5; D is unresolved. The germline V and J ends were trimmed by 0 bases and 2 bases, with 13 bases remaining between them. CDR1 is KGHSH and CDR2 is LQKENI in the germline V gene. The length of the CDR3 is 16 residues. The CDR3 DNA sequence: TGTGCCAGCTCACCACCGCTTTCCACTCCTCAAGAGACCCAGTACTTC. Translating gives CASSPPLSTPQETQYF. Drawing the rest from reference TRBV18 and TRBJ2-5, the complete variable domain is NAGVMQNPRHLVRRRGQEARLRCSPMKGHSHVYWYRQLPEEGLKFMVYLQKENIIDESGMPKERFSAEFPKEGPSILRIQQVVRGDSAAYFCASSPPLSTPQETQYFGPGTRLLVL.

The chain's CDR3 is CASAASYNEQFF. The DNA of the CDR3 is TGTGCCTCAGCGGCCTCCTACAATGAGCAGTTCTTC. The chain uses TRBV30 and TRBJ2-1; possible D gene TRBD2, 5 bases. CDR3 length: 12 residues. In germline, CDR1 is GTSNPN, CDR2 SVGIG (reference sequence). Trimming pared 7 bases from V and 0 bases from J, leaving 7 bases between. Supplemented by reference TRBV30 and TRBJ2-1, the full variable domain reads SQTIHQWPATLVQPVGSPLSLECTVEGTSNPNLYWYRQAAGRGLQLLFYSVGIGQISSEVPQNLSASRPQDRQFILSSKKLLLSDSGFYLCASAASYNEQFFGPGTRLTVL.

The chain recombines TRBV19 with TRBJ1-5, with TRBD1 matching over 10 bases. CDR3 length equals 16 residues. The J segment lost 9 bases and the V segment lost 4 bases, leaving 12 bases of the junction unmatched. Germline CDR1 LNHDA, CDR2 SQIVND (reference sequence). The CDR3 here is CASSTSRTGGGRPQHF. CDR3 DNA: TGTGCCAGTAGTACCTCAAGGACAGGGGGGGGTCGGCCCCAGCATTTT. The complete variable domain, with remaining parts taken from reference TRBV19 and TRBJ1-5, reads DGGITQSPKYLFRKEGQNVTLSCEQNLNHDAMYWYRQDPGQGLRLIYYSQIVNDFQKGDIAEGYSVSREKKESFPLTVTSAQKNPTAFYLCASSTSRTGGGRPQHFGDGTRLSIL.

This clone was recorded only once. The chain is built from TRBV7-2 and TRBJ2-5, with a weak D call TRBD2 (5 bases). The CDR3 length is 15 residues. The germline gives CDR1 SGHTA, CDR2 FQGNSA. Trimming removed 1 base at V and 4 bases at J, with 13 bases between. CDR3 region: CASSLVFPRGETQYF. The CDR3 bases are TGTGCCAGCAGCTTAGTTTTTCCCCGGGGAGAGACCCAGTACTTC.

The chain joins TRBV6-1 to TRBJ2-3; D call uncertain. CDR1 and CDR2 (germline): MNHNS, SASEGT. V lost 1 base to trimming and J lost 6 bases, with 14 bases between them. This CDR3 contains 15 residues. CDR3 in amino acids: CASSEGPARVDTQYF. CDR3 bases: TGTGCCAGCAGTGAAGGACCGGCCCGGGTTGATACGCAGTATTTT.

The chain's CDR3 is CASSRGALTDTQYF. CDR3 bases: TGTGCCAGCAGCCGGGGGGCCCTCACAGATACGCAGTATTTT. The chain combines TRBV7-2 with TRBJ2-3; tentative D call: TRBD2 (7 bases). CDR1 and CDR2 from the germline V gene are SGHTA and FQGNSA. The V gene lost 5 bases and the J gene lost 2 bases, with 11 bases spanning the gap. The CDR3 sequence is 14 residues long.

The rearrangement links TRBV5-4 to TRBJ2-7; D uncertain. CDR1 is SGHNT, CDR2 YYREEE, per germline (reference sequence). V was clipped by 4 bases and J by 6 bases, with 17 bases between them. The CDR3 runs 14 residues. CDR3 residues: CASSPRKGTSEQYF. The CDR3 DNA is TGTGCCAGCAGCCCCCGGAAGGGTACAAGCGAGCAGTACTTC.

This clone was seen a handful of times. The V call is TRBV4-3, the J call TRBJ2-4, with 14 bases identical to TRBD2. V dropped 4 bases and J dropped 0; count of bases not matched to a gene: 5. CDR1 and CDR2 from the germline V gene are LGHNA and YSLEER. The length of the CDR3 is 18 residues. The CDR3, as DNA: TGCGCCAGCAGCCCGGGACTAGCGGGGGCTCTAGCCAAAAACATTCAGTACTTC. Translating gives CASSPGLAGALAKNIQYF.

CDR3 in amino acids: CASSLAASGNNEQFF. The CDR3, as DNA: TGTGCCAGCAGCTTAGCGGCTAGCGGGAACAATGAGCAGTTCTTC. The chain joins TRBV11-3 to TRBJ2-1, with 9 bases matching TRBD2. CDR3 length: 15 amino acids. The germline V gene has CDR1 SGHNT and CDR2 YENEEA. Germline trimming cut 1 base from V and 5 bases from J; bases unmatched to any gene: 3.

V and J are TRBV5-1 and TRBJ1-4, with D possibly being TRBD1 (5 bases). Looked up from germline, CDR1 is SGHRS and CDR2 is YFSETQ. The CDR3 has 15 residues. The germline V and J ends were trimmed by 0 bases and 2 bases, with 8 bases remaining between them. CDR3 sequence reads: CASSLEGRTNEKLFF. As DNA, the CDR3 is TGCGCCAGCAGCTTGGAGGGACGGACTAATGAAAAACTGTTTTTT.

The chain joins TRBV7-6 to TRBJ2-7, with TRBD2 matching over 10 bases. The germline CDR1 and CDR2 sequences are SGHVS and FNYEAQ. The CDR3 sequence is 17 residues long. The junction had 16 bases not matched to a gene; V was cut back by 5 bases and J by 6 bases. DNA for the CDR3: TGTGCCAGCAGCCCCTCCCTAGCGGGAGTTTGGAGTGGCGAGCAGTACTTC. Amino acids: CASSPSLAGVWSGEQYF.

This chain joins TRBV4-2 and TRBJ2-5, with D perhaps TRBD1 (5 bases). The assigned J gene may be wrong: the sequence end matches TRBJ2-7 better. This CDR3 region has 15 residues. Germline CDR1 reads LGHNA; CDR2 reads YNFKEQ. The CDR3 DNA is TGTGCCAGCAGCCTGACCACGACAGTTTCCTACGAGCAGTACTTC. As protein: CASSLTTTVSYEQYF.

Written as DNA, the CDR3 is TGTGCCAGCAGCTTCAACGAGGCTGAAAAACTGTTTTTT. Protein: CASSFNEAEKLFF. This chain links TRBV5-6 with TRBJ1-4; D remains ambiguous. Trimming cost V 2 bases and J 7 bases, with 9 bases left between them. Germline V gene data show CDR1 as SGHDT and CDR2 as YYEEEE. This CDR3 spans 13 amino acids. Full variable domain (remainder filled in from reference TRBV5-6 and TRBJ1-4): DAGVTQSPTHLIKTRGQQVTLRCSPKSGHDTVSWYQQALGQGPQFIFQYYEEEERQRGNFPDRFSGHQFPNYSSELNVNALLLGDSALYLCASSFNEAEKLFFGSGTQLSVL.

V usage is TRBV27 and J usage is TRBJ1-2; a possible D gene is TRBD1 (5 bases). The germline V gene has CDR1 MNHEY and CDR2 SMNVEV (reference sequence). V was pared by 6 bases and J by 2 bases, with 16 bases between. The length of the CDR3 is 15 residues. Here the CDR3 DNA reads TGTGCCAGCAGCCCAACCAGGACATTAAACTATGGCTACACCTTC. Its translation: CASSPTRTLNYGYTF.

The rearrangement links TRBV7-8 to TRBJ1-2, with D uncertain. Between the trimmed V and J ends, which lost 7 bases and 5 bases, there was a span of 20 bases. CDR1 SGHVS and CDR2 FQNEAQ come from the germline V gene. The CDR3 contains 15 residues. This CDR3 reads CASTSHTAGGYGYTF. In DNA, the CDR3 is TGTGCCAGCACCTCCCACACAGCCGGAGGGTATGGCTACACCTTC.

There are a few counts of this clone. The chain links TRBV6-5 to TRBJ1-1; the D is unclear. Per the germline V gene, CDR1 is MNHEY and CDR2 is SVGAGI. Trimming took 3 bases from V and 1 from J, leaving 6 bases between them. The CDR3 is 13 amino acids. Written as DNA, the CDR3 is TGTGCCAGCAGTTATTCGACGAACACTGAAGCTTTCTTT. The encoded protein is CASSYSTNTEAFF.

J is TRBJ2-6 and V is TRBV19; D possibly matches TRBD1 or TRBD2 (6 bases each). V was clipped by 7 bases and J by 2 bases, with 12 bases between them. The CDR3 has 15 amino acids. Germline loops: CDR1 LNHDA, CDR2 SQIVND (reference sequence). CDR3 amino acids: CASTPGGPGANVLTF. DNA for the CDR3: TGTGCCAGTACCCCTGGGGGGCCTGGGGCCAACGTCCTGACTTTC.

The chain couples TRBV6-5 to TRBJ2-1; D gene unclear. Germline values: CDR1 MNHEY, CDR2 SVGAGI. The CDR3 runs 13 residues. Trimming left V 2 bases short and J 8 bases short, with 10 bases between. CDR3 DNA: TGTGCCAGCAGTTACACCTCAAGGGATGAGCAGTTCTTC. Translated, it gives CASSYTSRDEQFF.